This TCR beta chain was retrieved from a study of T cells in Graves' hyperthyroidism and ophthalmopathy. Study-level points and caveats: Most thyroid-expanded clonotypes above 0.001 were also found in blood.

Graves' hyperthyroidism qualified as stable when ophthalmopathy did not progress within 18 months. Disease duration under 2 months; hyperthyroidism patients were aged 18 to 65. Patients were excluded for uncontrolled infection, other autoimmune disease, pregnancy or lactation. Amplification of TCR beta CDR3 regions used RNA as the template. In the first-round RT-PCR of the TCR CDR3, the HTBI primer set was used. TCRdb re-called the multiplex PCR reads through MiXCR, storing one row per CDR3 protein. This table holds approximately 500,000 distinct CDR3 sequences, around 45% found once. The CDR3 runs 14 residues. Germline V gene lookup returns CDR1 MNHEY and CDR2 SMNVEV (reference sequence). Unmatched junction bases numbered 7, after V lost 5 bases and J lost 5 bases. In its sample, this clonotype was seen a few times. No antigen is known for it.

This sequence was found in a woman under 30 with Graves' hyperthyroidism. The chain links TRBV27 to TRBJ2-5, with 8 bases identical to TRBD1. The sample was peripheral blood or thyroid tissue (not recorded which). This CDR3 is CASSHIQGVETQYF. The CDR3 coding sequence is TGTGCCAGCAGTCACATACAGGGGGTGGAGACCCAGTACTTC.